These 8 T cell receptor beta chains were sequenced from one sample in a study of T cell repertoires in cytomegalovirus infection. MiXCR was run by TCRdb on the reads, yielding one entry per CDR3 protein. The table includes under 150,000 distinct CDR3 sequences, more than 7% detected once. Input material: PBMCs. Source of these receptors: a human donor in good health (CMV status not recorded). Some clones in this sample may be carry-over from other donors' samples.

This clonotype was seen ten or more times. The genes are TRBV19 and TRBJ2-2; the D call may be TRBD1 or TRBD2 (5 bases each). With 5 bases removed from V and 1 base from J, the gap between germline ends came to 11 bases. CDR1 and CDR2 from the germline V gene are LNHDA and SQIVND (reference sequence). The CDR3 is 15 residues long. The chain's CDR3 is CASSLGRLNTGELFF. CDR3 in DNA: TGTGCCAGTAGTTTGGGACGGTTGAACACCGGGGAGCTGTTTTTT.

This clonotype occurred many times. This sequence joins TRBV12-3 or TRBV12-4 and TRBJ1-2; 7 bases align to TRBD1. The CDR3 sequence is 13 residues long. J gave up 5 bases and V 4 bases, and 4 bases lay outside the gene matches. The CDR3 region is CASSSDRLYGYTF. As DNA, the CDR3 is TGTGCCAGCAGTTCGGACAGGCTATATGGCTACACCTTC.

In its sample, this clonotype was seen many times. This chain joins TRBV7-8 and TRBJ1-2; the D gene is possibly TRBD1 (5 bases). V was shortened by 1 base and J by 2 bases, with 11 bases between the two germline ends. CDR1 is SGHVS, CDR2 FQNEAQ, per germline. The CDR3 sequence is 15 residues long. CDR3 loop: CASSLGPGENYGYTF. The CDR3 DNA sequence: TGTGCCAGCAGCTTAGGTCCGGGGGAGAACTATGGCTACACCTTC.

This clonotype has a count of ten or more. V and J are TRBV28 and TRBJ2-1; 11 bases align to TRBD2. Per the germline V gene, CDR1 is MDHEN and CDR2 is SYDVKM. The length of the CDR3 is 17 residues. V dropped 3 bases and J dropped 2; count of bases not matched to a gene: 6. The CDR3 spells CASSLETSGETYNEQFF. CDR3 nucleotide sequence: TGTGCCAGCAGTTTGGAGACTAGCGGGGAGACCTACAATGAGCAGTTCTTC. The full variable domain, in which reference TRBV28 and TRBJ2-1 provide the parts outside the CDR3, is DVKVTQSSRYLVKRTGEKVFLECVQDMDHENMFWYRQDPGLGLRLIYFSYDVKMKEKGDIPEGYSVSREKKERFSLILESASTNQTSMYLCASSLETSGETYNEQFFGPGTRLTVL.

This clonotype showed up many times. The chain couples TRBV7-2 to TRBJ2-6, with D possibly being TRBD1 (6 bases). The CDR3 length is 17 residues. V gave up 0 bases and J gave up 0 bases, with 9 bases separating them. Germline assignment: CDR1 SGHTA and CDR2 FQGNSA. The DNA for the CDR3 is TGTGCCAGCAGCTTAGCTGCAGGGGCCTCTGGGGCCAACGTCCTGACTTTC. It yields the protein CASSLAAGASGANVLTF. Based on the CDR3 plus reference TRBV7-2 and TRBJ2-6, the full variable domain is GAGVSQSPSNKVTEKGKDVELRCDPISGHTALYWYRQSLGQGLEFLIYFQGNSAPDKSGLPSDRFSAERTGGSVSTLTIQRTQQEDSAVYLCASSLAAGASGANVLTFGAGSRLTVL.

This clonotype was observed a handful of times. The CDR3, as DNA: TGTGCCAGCAGTGAATTGGCAGCAGGCGCCTACAATGAGCAGTTCTTC. The encoded protein is CASSELAAGAYNEQFF. This sequence joins TRBV2 and TRBJ2-1, with unresolved D. Germline V lookup: CDR1 SNHLY, CDR2 FYNNEI. Trimming removed 2 bases from V and 2 bases from J, with 13 bases in between. This CDR3 has 16 amino acids.

This clonotype showed up many times. The V call is TRBV7-6, the J call TRBJ2-1; the D gene is possibly TRBD1 (6 bases). The CDR3 has 12 amino acids. Germline V gene sequence: CDR1 SGHVS, CDR2 FNYEAQ. The germline V and J ends were trimmed by 3 bases and 10 bases, with 10 bases remaining between them. CDR3: CASSFSGGEQFF. The CDR3 nucleotides read TGTGCCAGCAGCTTTAGTGGGGGCGAGCAGTTCTTC.

This sequence joins TRBV3-1 and TRBJ2-2; D is possibly TRBD2 (5 bases). The CDR3 is 16 residues long. Germline CDR1 is LGHDT and CDR2 is YNNKEL (reference sequence). Trimming pared 1 base from V and 2 bases from J, leaving 11 bases between. CDR3 region: CASSQVRSGNTGELFF. In DNA form, the CDR3 reads TGTGCCAGCAGCCAAGTTCGGAGCGGTAACACCGGGGAGCTGTTTTTT. Full variable domain (remainder filled in from reference TRBV3-1 and TRBJ2-2): DTAVSQTPKYLVTQMGNDKSIKCEQNLGHDTMYWYKQDSKKFLKIMFSYNNKELIINETVPNRFSPKSPDKAHLNLHINSLELGDSAVYFCASSQVRSGNTGELFFGEGSRLTVL.